A selection of T cell receptor beta chains follows, all from one sample in a study of CD8 T cells in ankylosing spondylitis. A single record per CDR3 protein comes from TCRdb applying MiXCR to the 5' RACE reads. This table holds 250,000 to 400,000 distinct CDR3 sequences, under 14% found once. Sequenced input: blood, either unsorted or a sorted T cell fraction (not recorded which). These receptors all come from a female donor with ankylosing spondylitis or in good health (not recorded which). Both conserved end residues are part of each CDR3. Fields, in order: J gene, D gene, V gene, clone size, CDR3 DNA, CDR3 protein. A D gene is named only where the DNA matches it firmly. Clone size is not always given. Where it is, it says once, few, many or a class for expanded clones.

TRBJ1-1 . TRBV10-3 many TGTGCCATCAGTGATGCTCGGACGGGGGGGAACACTGAAGCTTTCTTT CAISDARTGGNTEAFF
TRBJ1-5 . TRBV5-6 many TGTGCCAGCAGCTTTGGACTGAATCCCGATCAGCCCCAGCATTTT CASSFGLNPDQPQHF
TRBJ2-7 TRBD2 TRBV12-3/TRBV12-4 . TGTGCCAGCAGTTTAGCGGCGACTAGCGTTTCCTACGAGCAGTACTTC CASSLAATSVSYEQYF
TRBJ2-6 . TRBV28 many TGTGCCAGCAGTTTGGACTTCGGACAGAATTCTTTTCTGGGGGCCAACGTCCTGACTTTC CASSLDFGQNSFLGANVLTF
TRBJ2-2 TRBD2 TRBV20-1 . TGCAGTGTTAGTAGCGGGAGGGCCACCGGGGAGCTGTTTTTT CSVSSGRATGELFF
TRBJ1-2 TRBD1 TRBV5-1 few TGCGCCAGCAGCTCCCGTCTTCGGGGCCAGGGGGGCAACTATGGCTACACCTTC CASSSRLRGQGGNYGYTF
TRBJ2-5 . TRBV12-3/TRBV12-4 many TGTGCCAGCAGTTTAGACTCCCTTACGGTCCAGACCCAGTACTTC CASSLDSLTVQTQYF
TRBJ1-3 . TRBV5-1 many TGCGCCAGCAGCTTGGCCCAGTCCCGAAACACCATATATTTT CASSLAQSRNTIYF
TRBJ2-7 . TRBV30 . TGTGCCTGGACAGGTCTTCGGGACGAGCAGTACTTC CAWTGLRDEQYF
TRBJ2-1 . TRBV7-6 many TGTGCCAGCAGCCCAGTCCTGCCTCGGGCCAACAATGAGCAGTTCTTC CASSPVLPRANNEQFF
TRBJ2-3 TRBD2 TRBV20-1 many TGCAGTGCCCTCGTCGGGACTAGCGGGACAGATACGCAGTATTTT CSALVGTSGTDTQYF
TRBJ1-2 . TRBV7-9 . TGTGCCAGCAGCTTCATGAGACAGGCCAACGCTCCCTATGGCTACACCTTC CASSFMRQANAPYGYTF
TRBJ2-3 TRBD2 TRBV29-1 many TGCAGCATCATGACTAGCGGGTCTTCTGATACGCAGTATTTT CSIMTSGSSDTQYF
TRBJ2-2 . TRBV20-1 . TGCAGTGCTAGAGCCGGGCACCCCACCGGGGAGCTGTTTTTT CSARAGHPTGELFF
TRBJ1-2 . TRBV10-3 many TGTGCCATCAGTGAGTCTCCAACGTTCTATGGCTACACCTTC CAISESPTFYGYTF
TRBJ2-4 TRBD2 TRBV7-2 many TGTGCCAGCAGCTCGGGACTACCACTCAAAAACATTCAGTACTTC CASSSGLPLKNIQYF
TRBJ2-3 TRBD1 TRBV20-1 . TGCAGTGCTAGAGATGCAGGCAGGGGGCACACAGATACGCAGTATTTT CSARDAGRGHTDTQYF
TRBJ2-3 TRBD2 TRBV7-9 . TGTGCCGGGGTTCGGGGTGGAAGGGACTACACAGATACGCAGTATTTT CAGVRGGRDYTDTQYF
TRBJ1-1 TRBD1 TRBV6-2/TRBV6-3 many TGTGCCAGCAGATCACAGGGGATGAACACTGAAGCTTTCTTT CASRSQGMNTEAFF
TRBJ1-5 . TRBV7-2 many TGTGCCAGCAGCTCCTCAGGGAGGCCCAATCAGCCCCAGCATTTT CASSSSGRPNQPQHF
TRBJ2-2 . TRBV7-2 few TGTGCCAGCAGCGGAAGGGCGGTTCCAGGAACCGGGGAGCTGTTTTTT CASSGRAVPGTGELFF
TRBJ2-1 . TRBV21-1 few TGTGCCAGCAGCAAAGGGAAGAAGGGGTGGTGGCTAACGGGTATCTATCAGAACAATGAGCAGTTCTTC CASSKGKKGWWLTGIYQNNEQFF
TRBJ2-2 TRBD2 TRBV27 . TGTGCCAGCACAAAGGGACTAGCGGGGCACACCGGGGAGCTGTTTTTT CASTKGLAGHTGELFF
TRBJ2-6 . TRBV7-2 many TGTGCCAGCAGCTCAGTTAAATACAGGGATGGGGCCAACGTCCTGACTTTC CASSSVKYRDGANVLTF
TRBJ2-3 . TRBV27 . TGTGCCAGCAGTTTGAAACAGGTCCAGGGTACGCAGTATTTT CASSLKQVQGTQYF
TRBJ2-1 TRBD2 TRBV20-1 many TGCAGTGCTAGAGCCACCTGGGGGACTACCTACAATGAGCAGTTCTTC CSARATWGTTYNEQFF
TRBJ2-7 . TRBV12-3/TRBV12-4 . TGTGCCAGCAGCCAAGACCACACCCACGAGCAGTACTTC CASSQDHTHEQYF
TRBJ1-1 . TRBV10-3 many TGTGCCATCAGGGCTACCGGGGCCTTGAACACTGAAGCTTTCTTT CAIRATGALNTEAFF
TRBJ1-1 TRBD1 TRBV29-1 . TGCAGCGTACAGGGGGAGATGACTGAAGCTTTCTTT CSVQGEMTEAFF
TRBJ1-5 . TRBV20-1 many TGCAGTGCTAGCCTACAGGGAGACAATCAGCCCCAGCATTTT CSASLQGDNQPQHF
TRBJ1-1 TRBD1 TRBV6-5 many TGTGCCAGCAGTTCCCGGGACAGGAACACTGAAGCTTTCTTT CASSSRDRNTEAFF
TRBJ2-7 . TRBV28 many TGTGCCAGCAGTTTATCGATCCAGGAGAGCTCCTACGAGCAGTACTTC CASSLSIQESSYEQYF
TRBJ2-1 . TRBV7-2 few TGTGCCAGCAGCTTAGCGGCCTCCAGCGGTGCGTACAATGAGCAGTTCTTC CASSLAASSGAYNEQFF
TRBJ2-7 . TRBV5-1 many TGCGCCAGCAGCCCTCGGACTAACTCCTACGAGCAGTACTTC CASSPRTNSYEQYF
TRBJ2-7 . TRBV5-1 few TGCGCCAGCAGCTTACAGTCCTGGGGGGACGAGCAGTACTTC CASSLQSWGDEQYF
TRBJ2-7 TRBD1 TRBV30 few TGTGCCTGGAGTGCGACAGGGGGCTCCGTAAAACAGTACTTC CAWSATGGSVKQYF
TRBJ1-1 TRBD1 TRBV20-1 many TGCAGTGCTAGAGAGGGGACAGCGGGCAGGGAAGCTTTCTTT CSAREGTAGREAFF
TRBJ2-1 . TRBV5-1 few TGCGCCAGCAGCGGACTTAACTCCTACAATGAGCAGTTCTTC CASSGLNSYNEQFF
TRBJ2-1 . TRBV7-2 many TGTGCCAGCAGTCTAACCTACAGGTTAGAAGGGAATGAGCAGTTCTTC CASSLTYRLEGNEQFF